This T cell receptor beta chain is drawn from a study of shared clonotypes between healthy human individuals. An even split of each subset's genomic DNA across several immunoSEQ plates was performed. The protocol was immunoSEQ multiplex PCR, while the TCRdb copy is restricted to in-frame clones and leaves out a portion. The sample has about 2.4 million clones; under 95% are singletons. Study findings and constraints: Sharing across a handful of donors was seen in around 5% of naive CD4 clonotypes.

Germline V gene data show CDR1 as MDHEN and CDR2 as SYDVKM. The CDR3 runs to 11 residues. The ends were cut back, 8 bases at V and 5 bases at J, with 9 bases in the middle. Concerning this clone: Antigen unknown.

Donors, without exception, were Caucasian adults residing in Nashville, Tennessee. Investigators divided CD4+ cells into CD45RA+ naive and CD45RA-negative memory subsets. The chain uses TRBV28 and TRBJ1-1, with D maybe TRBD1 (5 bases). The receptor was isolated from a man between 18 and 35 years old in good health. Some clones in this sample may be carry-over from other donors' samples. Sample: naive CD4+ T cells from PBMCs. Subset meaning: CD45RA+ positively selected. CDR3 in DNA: TGTGCCAGCCTAGGGGTGACTGAAGCTTTCTTT. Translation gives CASLGVTEAFF.